This TCR beta chain was obtained from a study of blood T cells in healthy people across ages. The study's findings and limits: Considered underestimates were the diversity estimates obtained from one million T cells.

The second PCR ran about 6 to 11 cycles with a sample-barcoded 5' primer and J-beta primers. TCRdb reanalysed the 5' RACE reads using MiXCR and keeps one entry per CDR3 protein. The sample lists 750,000 to 850,000 distinct CDR3 sequences; 25% were seen once. The germline CDR1 and CDR2 sequences are DFQATT and SNEGSKA (reference sequence). The CDR3 length is 16 residues. The V end lost 6 bases, the J end lost 0 bases, and 17 bases lay between the germline ends. Concerning this clonotype: Antigen specificity is unknown.

These data were also reused for a study on T cells of mothers and their children. That work states: The people who donated were a few healthy Caucasian mothers and their six children. Slightly, though not significantly, more overlap was seen in related than in unrelated mother-child pairs.

The TCR comes from a boy between 10 and 17 years old in good health. The sample taken for sequencing was blood. V gene TRBV20-1 combines with J gene TRBJ1-4; D uncertain. Here the CDR3 DNA reads TGCAGTGCCCGATCCTGGGCCAGCGCAACTAATGAAAAACTGTTTTTT. Translating it yields CSARSWASATNEKLFF.